This T cell receptor beta chain was sequenced during a study of blood T cell repertoires in COVID-19. Profiled with immunoSEQ multiplex PCR; TCRdb holds only in-frame clones, not every one. The data show approximately 200,000 clones, 86% seen once. This sequence was found in a woman aged 25 to 45 who had recovered from COVID-19. The sequencing sample was made of PBMCs or T cells enriched from blood (not recorded which).

The CDR3 DNA reads as TGTGCCAGCAGTTTATCCCTATCGGGGGAGAATCAGCCCCAGCATTTT. This gives the protein CASSLSLSGENQPQHF. This chain connects TRBV28 to TRBJ1-5, with a possible D match to TRBD1 (5 bases). Trimming took off 1 base at V and 4 bases at J, with 14 bases between the two ends. The V gene's germline CDR1 is MDHEN and CDR2 SYDVKM. The length of the CDR3 is 16 residues.